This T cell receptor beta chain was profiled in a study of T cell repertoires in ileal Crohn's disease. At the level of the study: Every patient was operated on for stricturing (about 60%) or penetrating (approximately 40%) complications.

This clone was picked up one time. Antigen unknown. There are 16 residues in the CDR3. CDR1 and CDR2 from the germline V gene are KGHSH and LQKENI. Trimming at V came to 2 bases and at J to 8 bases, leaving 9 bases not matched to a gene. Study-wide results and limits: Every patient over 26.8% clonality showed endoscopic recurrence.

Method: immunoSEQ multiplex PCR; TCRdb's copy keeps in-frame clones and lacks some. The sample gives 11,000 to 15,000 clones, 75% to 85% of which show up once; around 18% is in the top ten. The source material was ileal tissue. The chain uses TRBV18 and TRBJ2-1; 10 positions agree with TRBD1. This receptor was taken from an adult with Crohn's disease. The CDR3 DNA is TGTGCCAGCTCACCATTCACCGGGACAGGGGTAGATGAGCAGTTCTTC. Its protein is CASSPFTGTGVDEQFF. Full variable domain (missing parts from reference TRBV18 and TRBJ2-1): NAGVMQNPRHLVRRRGQEARLRCSPMKGHSHVYWYRQLPEEGLKFMVYLQKENIIDESGMPKERFSAEFPKEGPSILRIQQVVRGDSAAYFCASSPFTGTGVDEQFFGPGTRLTVL.